The rows below give T cell receptor beta chains drawn from one sample of a study of T cell clonotyping in hematopoietic cell transplantation. Measured with immunoSEQ multiplex PCR; TCRdb has only the in-frame clones, and not every one. The repertoire includes about 45,000 clones, about four fifths of them detected once, and roughly 4.8% sits in the top ten. This material consisted of peripheral blood mononuclear cells, taken before stem cell transplant. These TCRs come from a man aged 55 to 69 with myelodysplastic syndrome. Some clones in this sample may be carry-over from other donors' samples. Both conserved end residues are trimmed from each CDR3. Clone sizes are given selectively: once, few, many, or a class where the clone is expanded.

v_call clone_size cdr3_aa
TRBV7-2 . ASSLVLASDTQY
TRBV30 . AWSVSGGPYNEQF
TRBV10-2 . ASSDRAKGADTQY
TRBV7-2 few ASSPGVSPYEQY
TRBV5-1 . ASSLGQGAFGYT
TRBV28 . ASSLLRDEQF
TRBV27 . ASRRIGSEQY
TRBV5-4 . ASSFGGSSNTEAF
TRBV10-3 once AISGKANTEAF
TRBV2 few ASSTMNYGYT
TRBV11-3 . ASSLDKRELF
TRBV4-2 once ASSRTRVQETQY
TRBV2 . ASSEGTGVRFT
TRBV19 . ASSVRDSYGYT
TRBV11-2 . ASSFTLSQGSGELF
TRBV28 . ASKEGARAF
TRBV5-4 . ASSPEGGRTDTQY
TRBV28 . ASSFGGVVNTGELF
TRBV30 . AWRGWKDRTNYGYT
TRBV6-5 few ASRPGPGPPLH
TRBV7-3 . ASSLTGDTEAF
TRBV7-8 . ASSVQTGLSGELF
TRBV19 . ASTKRQTNTEAF
TRBV13 . ASSRQGYYGGYT
TRBV7-2 . ASSLVARGGQY
TRBV19 once ASSIPGGGLRDGYT
TRBV4-2 . ASSREYAQNEQF
TRBV7-2 . ASSLGQFGNTIY
TRBV28 . ASSFMYGTEKLF
TRBV7-9 . ASSPGVRDEAF
TRBV5-6 . ASSSPDTVNTQY
TRBV30 few AWSPVNSPLH
TRBV9 . ASSTSTSVNTGELF
TRBV28 . ASSLSATQPLH
TRBV4-3 . ASSQLQGAADTQY
TRBV27 . ASSFSGANSPLH
TRBV5-4 . ASSRGSYQETQY
TRBV30 few ACYRGSGNTIY
TRBV4-3 . ASSQDQPGQGIVGRGNTIY
TRBV19 . ASSAQASGGYNEQF
TRBV4-2 . ASSQDPAGGRSNEQF
TRBV7-3 . ASSLTGQGDNEQF
TRBV4-3 few ASSQFGGSYNEQF